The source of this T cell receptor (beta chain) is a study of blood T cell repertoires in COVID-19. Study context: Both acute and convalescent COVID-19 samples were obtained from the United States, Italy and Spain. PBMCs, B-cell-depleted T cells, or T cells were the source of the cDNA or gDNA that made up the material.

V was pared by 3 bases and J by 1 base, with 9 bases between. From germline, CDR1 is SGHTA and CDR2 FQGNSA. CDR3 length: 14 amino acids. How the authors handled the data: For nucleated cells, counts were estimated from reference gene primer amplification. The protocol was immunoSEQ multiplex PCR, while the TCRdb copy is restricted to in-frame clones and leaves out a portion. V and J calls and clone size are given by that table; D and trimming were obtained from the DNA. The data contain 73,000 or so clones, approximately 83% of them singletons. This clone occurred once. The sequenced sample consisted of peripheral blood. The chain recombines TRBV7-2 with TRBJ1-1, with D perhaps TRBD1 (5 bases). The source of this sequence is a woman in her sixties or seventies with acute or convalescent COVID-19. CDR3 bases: TGTGCCAGCAGCTTGGGGGGGAGGAACACTGAAGCTTTCTTT. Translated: CASSLGGRNTEAFF. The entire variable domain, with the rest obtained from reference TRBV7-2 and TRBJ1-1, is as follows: GAGVSQSPSNKVTEKGKDVELRCDPISGHTALYWYRQSLGQGLEFLIYFQGNSAPDKSGLPSDRFSAERTGGSVSTLTIQRTQQEDSAVYLCASSLGGRNTEAFFGQGTRLTVV.